Listed below are T cell receptor beta chains from one sample, sequenced in a study of technical replicates of blood from several donors. Here immunoSEQ multiplex PCR was the method, and the copy in TCRdb shows in-frame clones only, minus some. The sample records approximately 64,000 clones, around 87% being singletons. Material for sequencing was PBMCs. The receptors come from a human donor in good health. Some clones in this sample may be carry-over from other donors' samples. Both conserved end residues are part of each CDR3. The D gene is left open where the match is weak. Some rows have no size entry. The others give once, few or many, or a class for an expanded clone.

cdr3_aa,cdr3_nt,clone_size,v_call,j_call,d_call
CASSQGTVGSGNTIYF,TGCGCCAGCAGCCAGGGGACAGTTGGGTCTGGAAACACCATATATTTT,NA,TRBV4-3,TRBJ1-3,TRBD1
CASSSYVDTQYF,TGTGCCAGCAGCTCCTATGTTGATACGCAGTATTTT,NA,TRBV7-2,TRBJ2-3,NA
CASSGQKTYEQYF,TGTGCCAGTAGTGGCCAGAAAACCTACGAGCAGTACTTC,NA,TRBV19,TRBJ2-7,NA
CASSDSAGGGLNEQFF,TGTGCCAGCAGTGACTCGGCGGGAGGGGGGCTCAATGAGCAGTTCTTC,once,TRBV6-4,TRBJ2-1,TRBD2
CAWSALAGGLSYEQYF,TGTGCCTGGAGTGCGCTAGCGGGGGGCCTCTCCTACGAGCAGTACTTC,NA,TRBV30,TRBJ2-7,TRBD2
CASSLDFYNSPLHF,TGTGCCAGCAGCTTAGACTTTTATAATTCACCCCTCCACTTT,NA,TRBV7-2,TRBJ1-6,NA
CASSLGGAGDSYTF,TGTGCCAGCAGTTTAGGTGGGGCAGGGGATAGCTACACCTTC,NA,TRBV28,TRBJ1-2,NA
CASRDDRDNEQFF,TGTGCCAGCAGAGACGACAGAGACAATGAGCAGTTCTTC,NA,TRBV2,TRBJ2-1,NA
CASSIQAANQPQHF,TGTGCCAGCAGCATACAGGCCGCGAACCAGCCCCAGCATTTT,NA,TRBV7-8,TRBJ1-5,NA
CASSMSIFNSPLHF,TGTGCCAGTAGTATGAGCATCTTCAATTCACCCCTCCACTTT,NA,TRBV19,TRBJ1-6,NA
CASSLAWSALDRRFYEQYF,TGCGCCAGCAGCTTGGCCTGGTCGGCTCTTGACAGGCGGTTCTACGAGCAGTACTTC,NA,TRBV5-1,TRBJ2-7,NA
CASSQEQHNEQFF,TGTGCCAGCAGCCAAGAACAGCACAATGAGCAGTTCTTC,NA,TRBV4-2,TRBJ2-1,NA
CASSTGQGAYEQYF,TGTGCCAGCAGCACCGGACAGGGGGCCTACGAGCAGTACTTC,NA,TRBV5-4,TRBJ2-7,TRBD1
CASSLWTGVGYTF,TGTGCCAGCAGCCTATGGACAGGGGTCGGCTACACCTTC,once,TRBV7-9,TRBJ1-2,TRBD1
CASSRDNGPQHF,TGTGCCAGCAGCCGGGACAATGGGCCCCAGCATTTT,NA,TRBV2,TRBJ1-5,NA
CASSFVLRGGDTGELFF,TGTGCCAGCAGCTTCGTCTTAAGGGGAGGGGACACCGGGGAGCTGTTTTTT,few,TRBV5-4,TRBJ2-2,TRBD2
CASRVGGNTEAFF,TGTGCCAGCAGAGTCGGGGGAAACACTGAAGCTTTCTTT,few,TRBV13,TRBJ1-1,NA
CASSLFRDISYEQYF,TGTGCCAGCAGCTTATTCCGGGACATCTCCTACGAGCAGTACTTC,NA,TRBV7-2,TRBJ2-7,NA
CASGTPGHSTDTQYF,TGTGCCAGCGGAACTCCGGGACACAGCACAGATACGCAGTATTTT,NA,TRBV7-9,TRBJ2-3,NA
CASGGGTINTGELFF,TGCGCCAGCGGGGGCGGGACTATAAACACCGGGGAGCTGTTTTTT,NA,TRBV5-1,TRBJ2-2,NA
CASSQDREAIQQYF,TGTGCCAGCAGCCAAGATCGAGAGGCCATCCAGCAGTACTTC,few,TRBV4-2,TRBJ2-7,NA
CASSLPSGYEQYF,TGTGCCAGCAGCTTGCCTAGCGGGTACGAGCAGTACTTC,NA,TRBV5-6,TRBJ2-7,TRBD2
CASSLAGTGRYNEQFF,TGCGCCAGCAGCTTGGCCGGGACAGGAAGATACAATGAGCAGTTCTTC,NA,TRBV5-1,TRBJ2-1,TRBD1
CASSQDPAGNEQYF,TGTGCCAGCAGCCAAGATCCAGCCGGGAACGAGCAGTACTTC,NA,TRBV4-2,TRBJ2-7,NA
CASSSGTVRLKGYTF,TGCGCCAGCAGCTCAGGGACTGTCCGGTTGAAAGGCTACACCTTC,NA,TRBV5-1,TRBJ1-2,NA
CAISGQGPYEQYF,TGTGCCATCAGTGGACAGGGCCCCTACGAGCAGTACTTC,NA,TRBV10-3,TRBJ2-7,TRBD1
CASSPGLDQETQYF,TGTGCCAGCAGCCCGGGACTGGATCAAGAGACCCAGTACTTC,NA,TRBV5-8,TRBJ2-5,NA
CARGGVPYQETQYF,TGTGCCAGGGGGGGAGTCCCCTACCAAGAGACCCAGTACTTC,once,TRBV27,TRBJ2-5,NA
CASSETGTDTQYF,TGTGCCAGCAGTGAGACTGGCACAGATACGCAGTATTTT,NA,TRBV6-4,TRBJ2-3,NA